These 27 T cell receptor beta chains were sequenced from one sample in a study of T-cell memory formation after mild COVID-19. TCRdb fed the 5' RACE reads into MiXCR, producing one record per CDR3 protein. The sample lists some 160,000 distinct CDR3 sequences, less than 40% occurring once. Sequenced material: PBMCs or a T cell subset sorted from them (not recorded which). Receptor source: an adult woman who had mild COVID-19 (a few samples of this study predate the infection). Cell type and time point are not known.

In its sample, this clonotype was seen a few times. The rearrangement joins TRBV29-1 to TRBJ2-7; D perhaps matches TRBD1 (5 bases). Per the germline V gene, CDR1 is SQVTM and CDR2 is ANQGSEA. The CDR3 is 14 residues long. The ends were cut back, 7 bases at V and 2 bases at J, with 18 bases in the middle. This chain's CDR3 is CSAGTGARPYEQYF. The DNA of the CDR3 is TGCAGCGCCGGTACAGGAGCTCGCCCCTACGAGCAGTACTTC.

This clonotype was found a few times. This sequence joins TRBV10-3 and TRBJ2-7, with D maybe TRBD1 (6 bases). Germline assignment: CDR1 ENHRY and CDR2 SYGVKD. Trimming removed 6 bases from V and 3 bases from J, with 12 bases in between. CDR3 length: 13 amino acids. CDR3 bases: TGTGCCATCAGCGCTGACAGGCTCTACGAGCAGTACTTC. Amino acid sequence: CAISADRLYEQYF.

The CDR3 DNA is TGTGCCAGCAACAAGCGGGGGGCAGAGGATACGCAGTATTTT. It specifies CASNKRGAEDTQYF. The rearrangement links TRBV2 to TRBJ2-3, with 9 positions matching TRBD2. J gave up 6 bases and V 7 bases, and 8 bases lay outside the gene matches. Germline-derived CDR1 and CDR2 are SNHLY and FYNNEI. The CDR3 extends over 14 amino acids. The full variable domain, rest sourced from reference TRBV2 and TRBJ2-3, is EPEVTQTPSHQVTQMGQEVILRCVPISNHLYFYWYRQILGQKVEFLVSFYNNEISEKSEIFDDQFSVERPDGSNFTLKIRSTKLEDSAMYFCASNKRGAEDTQYFGPGTRLTVL.

This clonotype showed up many times. V usage is TRBV6-4 and J usage is TRBJ2-6; no definite D call. Germline V gives CDR1 MRHNA, CDR2 SNTAGT. The V end was cut by 3 bases, the J end by 2 bases, with 8 bases between. CDR3 length: 15 amino acids. CDR3 DNA: TGTGCCAGCAGTGAAGACGGCGCTGGGGCCAACGTCCTGACTTTC. This codes for CASSEDGAGANVLTF.

This sequence joins TRBV6-2 or TRBV6-3 and TRBJ1-5; D uncertain. This CDR3 has 17 amino acids. Germline CDR1 MNHEY, CDR2 SVGEGT. V dropped 0 bases and J dropped 6 bases, with 18 bases sitting between them. The CDR3 nucleotides read TGTGCCAGCAGTTACTCTCGGCCGGGATCATCTACTCAGCCCCAGCATTTT. This encodes CASSYSRPGSSTQPQHF.

This chain joins TRBV4-2 and TRBJ2-7, with D possibly TRBD1 on 6 matching bases. Deletions cut 1 base from V and 3 bases from J, with 16 bases between. The CDR3 is 16 residues long. Germline assignment: CDR1 LGHNA and CDR2 YNFKEQ. CDR3 DNA sequence: TGTGCCAGCAGCCAAGGACCCCCAGGGGCGGGCTACGAGCAGTACTTC. Its protein product is CASSQGPPGAGYEQYF.

This chain uses TRBV11-2 with TRBJ2-4, with D unclear. Trimming left V 3 bases short and J 3 bases short, with 6 bases between. The CDR3 length is 13 residues. Germline CDR1 is SGHAT and CDR2 is FQNNGV. DNA for the CDR3: TGTGCCAGCAGCTTGGAGAGCAAAAACATTCAGTACTTC. Translating gives CASSLESKNIQYF.

CDR3 amino acids: CSVTTGGNLGYGYTF. Written as DNA, the CDR3 is TGCAGTGTTACGACAGGGGGCAACCTCGGGTATGGCTACACCTTC. V and J are TRBV20-1 and TRBJ1-2; 10 bases line up with TRBD1. There are 15 residues in the CDR3. V lost 7 bases and J lost 5; bases outside the gene matches: 13. CDR1 and CDR2 (germline): DFQATT, SNEGSKA (reference sequence).

The V and J genes are TRBV20-1 and TRBJ2-3; 13 nucleotides match TRBD2. The CDR3 loop spans 21 amino acids. Germline-derived CDR1 and CDR2 are DFQATT and SNEGSKA (reference sequence). V lost 5 bases to trimming and J lost 2 bases; unmatched junction nucleotides: 22. The CDR3 nucleotides read TGCAGTGCTTATCCGATCACTTCCGGGACTAGCGGGGCGTTTTTCACAGATACGCAGTATTTT. This sequence encodes CSAYPITSGTSGAFFTDTQYF.

This chain joins TRBV5-5 and TRBJ1-1; 7 positions agree with TRBD1. V lost 5 bases to trimming and J lost 4 bases; unmatched junction nucleotides: 2. This CDR3 region has 12 residues. Per the germline V gene, CDR1 is SGHKS and CDR2 is YYEKEE (reference sequence). This chain's CDR3 is CASSAGGTEAFF. CDR3 sequence (DNA): TGTGCCAGCAGTGCAGGGGGCACTGAAGCTTTCTTT.

This clonotype was seen a handful of times. The chain is built from TRBV7-3 and TRBJ2-6, with 12 positions matching TRBD2. The CDR3 is 17 amino acids. The V segment lost 5 bases and the J segment 2 bases; nucleotides outside the gene matches: 4. Germline V lookup: CDR1 SGHTA, CDR2 FQGTGA. The CDR3 here is CASSRLAGVAGANVLTF. The CDR3 DNA is TGTGCCAGCAGCCGACTAGCGGGAGTCGCTGGGGCCAACGTCCTGACTTTC.

This chain links TRBV3-2 with TRBJ2-3; the D call TRBD2 from the table was never checked on the DNA. TRBV3-2 is labeled a pseudogene. CDR3 size: 16 residues. The CDR3 nucleotides read TGTGCCAGCAGAGCGCGTGAGCGGGTTAGCACAGATACGCAGTATTTT. Its translation is CASRARERVSTDTQYF.

This clonotype was counted only a few times. The chain carries TRBV6-2 or TRBV6-3 and TRBJ2-1, with 14 bases fitting TRBD2. V was clipped by 8 bases and J by 9 bases; unmatched bases: 9. This CDR3 contains 15 residues. The germline CDR1 and CDR2 sequences are MNHEY and SVGEGT. CDR3 nucleotides: TGTGCCAGCTGGAAAGGGACTAGCGGGAGCAGTGAGCAGTTCTTC. Translating it yields CASWKGTSGSSEQFF.

The chain couples TRBV19 to TRBJ2-7, with a possible D match to TRBD1 (6 bases). This CDR3 contains 11 residues. The germline V and J ends were trimmed by 10 bases and 3 bases, with 10 bases remaining between them. The V gene's germline CDR1 is LNHDA and CDR2 SQIVND (reference sequence). CDR3 DNA sequence: TGTGCCACCCAGGGGATCTACGAGCAGTACTTC. Its protein is CATQGIYEQYF.

This chain uses TRBV20-1 with TRBJ2-3, with D possibly TRBD2 on 6 matching bases. The CDR3 contains 15 residues. Trimming left V 3 bases short and J 5 bases short, with 18 bases between. Germline V gene lookup returns CDR1 DFQATT and CDR2 SNEGSKA (reference sequence). CDR3 loop: CSARVAAVSVDTQYF. CDR3 in DNA: TGCAGTGCTAGGGTAGCGGCGGTCAGTGTAGATACGCAGTATTTT.

This clonotype was seen a few times. The J gene is TRBJ2-7, the V gene TRBV4-1, with a tentative D call TRBD1 (6 bases). Germline V gives CDR1 MGHRA, CDR2 YSYEKL. This CDR3 is 13 amino acids long. V gave up 4 bases and J gave up 5 bases, with 12 bases separating them. DNA of the CDR3: TGCGCCAGCAGCCCTCAGGGGTACGACGAGCAGTACTTC. It codes for CASSPQGYDEQYF.

The V call is TRBV21-1, the J call TRBJ2-1; the table's D call, TRBD2, has no DNA check behind it. TRBV21-1 is a pseudogene segment. The CDR3 covers 20 residues. CDR3 amino acids: CASSKRRDLPIKGSYNEQFF. The CDR3 DNA sequence: TGTGCCAGCAGCAAAAGAAGGGACCTCCCAATCAAGGGCTCCTACAATGAGCAGTTCTTC.

The rearrangement links TRBV7-2 to TRBJ2-7; D may match TRBD1 or TRBD2 (5 bases each). Germline CDR1 and CDR2: SGHTA and FQGNSA. With 1 base removed from V and 6 bases from J, the gap between germline ends came to 22 bases. The length of the CDR3 is 17 residues. Here the CDR3 reads CASSLEPGLWARGEQYF. In DNA, the CDR3 is TGTGCCAGCAGCTTAGAACCGGGGCTTTGGGCACGTGGCGAGCAGTACTTC. Supplemented by reference TRBV7-2 and TRBJ2-7, the full variable domain reads GAGVSQSPSNKVTEKGKDVELRCDPISGHTALYWYRQSLGQGLEFLIYFQGNSAPDKSGLPSDRFSAERTGGSVSTLTIQRTQQEDSAVYLCASSLEPGLWARGEQYFGPGTRLTVT.

This clonotype has only a few counts. The chain carries TRBV5-1 and TRBJ1-2; 7 bases match TRBD1. Germline CDR1 is SGHRS and CDR2 is YFSETQ. This CDR3 has 14 residues. The junction had 6 bases not matched to a gene; V was cut back by 4 bases and J by 3 bases. CDR3 loop: CASSPYDRDYGYTF. DNA of the CDR3: TGCGCCAGCAGCCCCTACGACAGGGACTATGGCTACACCTTC.

This sequence joins TRBV5-5 and TRBJ2-1; TRBD2 aligns across 7 bases. Germline CDR1 reads SGHKS; CDR2 reads YYEKEE (reference sequence). Trimming at V came to 1 base and at J to 2 bases, leaving 0 bases not matched to a gene. This CDR3 has 14 residues. CDR3 sequence reads: CASSLTSAYNEQFF. DNA of the CDR3: TGTGCCAGCAGCTTGACTAGCGCCTACAATGAGCAGTTCTTC.

This clonotype occurred a few times. V is TRBV18 and J is TRBJ2-5; TRBD1 matches at 8 bases. V lost 5 bases and J lost 2; bases outside the gene matches: 10. The CDR3 spans 16 residues. Germline V gene sequence: CDR1 KGHSH, CDR2 LQKENI. CDR3 nucleotides: TGTGCCAGCTCAACATACGGACAGGGAAATCAAGAGACCCAGTACTTC. Amino acid sequence: CASSTYGQGNQETQYF. The entire variable domain, with the rest obtained from reference TRBV18 and TRBJ2-5, is as follows: NAGVMQNPRHLVRRRGQEARLRCSPMKGHSHVYWYRQLPEEGLKFMVYLQKENIIDESGMPKERFSAEFPKEGPSILRIQQVVRGDSAAYFCASSTYGQGNQETQYFGPGTRLLVL.

This clonotype was counted a few times. The chain joins TRBV7-2 to TRBJ2-4, with TRBD2 matching over 12 bases. The length of the CDR3 is 16 residues. The germline CDR1 and CDR2 sequences are SGHTA and FQGNSA. The J segment lost 6 bases and the V segment lost 5 bases, leaving 8 bases of the junction unmatched. In nucleotides, the CDR3 is TGTGCCAGCAGCATTCGGACTAGCGGGATCGGAAACATTCAGTACTTC. Amino acids: CASSIRTSGIGNIQYF.

This clonotype was counted many times. The chain recombines TRBV5-1 with TRBJ2-5, with D hard to call. CDR3 length: 13 amino acids. Germline CDR1 is SGHRS and CDR2 is YFSETQ. The V end was cut by 3 bases, the J end by 5 bases, with 11 bases between. Written as DNA, the CDR3 is TGCGCCAGCAGCTATCTAAAGACGGAGACCCAGTACTTC. Protein product: CASSYLKTETQYF.

CDR3 region: CASSLVESTDTQYF. CDR3 nucleotides: TGCGCCAGCAGCTTGGTAGAAAGCACAGATACGCAGTATTTT. The V gene is TRBV5-1, the J gene TRBJ2-3; D unresolved. Germline V CDR1 and CDR2: SGHRS, YFSETQ. With 0 bases removed from V and 0 bases from J, the gap between germline ends came to 5 bases. This CDR3 spans 14 amino acids.

The chain has TRBV27 and TRBJ2-3; tentatively, D is TRBD1 or TRBD2 (5 bases each). This CDR3 has 14 amino acids. Germline lookup yields CDR1 MNHEY and CDR2 SMNVEV (reference sequence). Trimming took off 5 bases at V and 1 base at J, with 10 bases between the two ends. CDR3 in DNA: TGTGCCAGCAGTCTCAGGGACCGCACAGATACGCAGTATTTT. Protein sequence: CASSLRDRTDTQYF.

The J gene is TRBJ2-3, the V gene TRBV20-1; 9 nucleotides align to TRBD2. With V trimmed by 2 bases and J by 2 bases, 2 bases remained unmatched. From germline, CDR1 is DFQATT and CDR2 SNEGSKA (reference sequence). This CDR3 region has 14 residues. CDR3 DNA sequence: TGCAGTGCTAGATTAGCGGGAGCCACAGATACGCAGTATTTT. It is translated as CSARLAGATDTQYF.

This clonotype has just one count. The J gene is TRBJ1-4, the V gene TRBV28; D is unclear. Trimming left V 3 bases short and J 3 bases short, with 8 bases between. The V gene's germline CDR1 is MDHEN and CDR2 SYDVKM. This CDR3 has 14 amino acids. The CDR3 DNA sequence: TGTGCCAGCAGTTTTATTCGCGCTAATGAAAAACTGTTTTTT. Protein: CASSFIRANEKLFF.